This passage covers 30 T cell receptor beta chains from one sample sequenced in a study of OX40 agonist ivuxolimab in advanced cancers. Repertoires were generated with immunoSEQ multiplex PCR, while TCRdb's copy carries only in-frame clones and drops some. The sample holds approximately 12,000 clones; approximately 69% are singletons and the top ten take approximately 10%. Specimen: CD4+ or CD8+ T cells sorted from blood, collected in a trial of the OX40 agonist ivuxolimab. The receptors were sampled from an adult with an advanced solid tumor such as melanoma, head and neck, liver or kidney cancer.

The V call is TRBV21-1, the J call TRBJ2-4; TRBD2 is taken as the D call from the table, unchecked against the DNA. TRBV21-1 is a recognized pseudogene. There are 13 residues in the CDR3. CDR3 DNA: TGTGCCAGCAGCCACCGGGAGGGAAACATTCAGTACTTC. This codes for CASSHREGNIQYF.

The V and J genes are TRBV5-5 and TRBJ2-7; D perhaps matches TRBD1 (6 bases). Germline V CDR1 and CDR2: SGHKS, YYEKEE (reference sequence). The CDR3 has 12 residues. The V end was cut by 6 bases, the J end by 6 bases, with 13 bases between. The DNA for the CDR3 is TGTGCCAGCACCCGGACAGATATCGAGCAGTACTTC. Translated: CASTRTDIEQYF.

The rearrangement uses TRBV18 and TRBJ2-7; maybe TRBD1 (6 bases). The CDR3 runs 13 residues. Trimming stripped 3 bases from V and 2 bases from J, with 8 bases between. Looked up from germline, CDR1 is KGHSH and CDR2 is LQKENI. CDR3 sequence reads: CASSPRDTYEQYF. The DNA of the CDR3 is TGTGCCAGCTCACCCCGGGACACCTACGAGCAGTACTTC. The full variable domain, in which reference TRBV18 and TRBJ2-7 provide the parts outside the CDR3, is NAGVMQNPRHLVRRRGQEARLRCSPMKGHSHVYWYRQLPEEGLKFMVYLQKENIIDESGMPKERFSAEFPKEGPSILRIQQVVRGDSAAYFCASSPRDTYEQYFGPGTRLTVT.

This clone was observed a few times. The chain has TRBV19 and TRBJ2-3; TRBD2 agrees at 8 bases. Germline V gives CDR1 LNHDA, CDR2 SQIVND (reference sequence). V was pared by 3 bases and J by 0 bases, with 11 bases of the junction left unmatched. The CDR3 totals 18 residues. CDR3 in DNA: TGTGCCAGTAGTATCGGTTGGGCACCTAGCGGGAGCACAGATACGCAGTATTTT. This translates into CASSIGWAPSGSTDTQYF.

This clone was found a few times. The chain links TRBV5-5 to TRBJ2-7, with no clear D. CDR1 is SGHKS and CDR2 is YYEKEE in the germline V gene (reference sequence). V lost 2 bases and J 10 bases, leaving 10 bases between the germline ends. The CDR3 sequence is 11 residues long. The CDR3 here is CASSFGSLQYF. The CDR3 bases are TGTGCCAGCAGCTTCGGAAGCCTTCAGTACTTC.

In its sample, this clone is medium-sized. The genes are TRBV7-2 and TRBJ1-3; 8 nucleotides match TRBD1. V lost 2 bases and J lost 8; bases outside the gene matches: 11. Looked up from germline, CDR1 is SGHTA and CDR2 is FQGNSA. This CDR3 comprises 16 residues. CDR3 sequence (DNA): TGTGCCAGCAGCTTATTTCCAGGGGGCGGTTTAGACACCATATATTTT. Protein sequence: CASSLFPGGGLDTIYF. The full variable domain, with the rest looked up from reference TRBV7-2 and TRBJ1-3, is GAGVSQSPSNKVTEKGKDVELRCDPISGHTALYWYRQSLGQGLEFLIYFQGNSAPDKSGLPSDRFSAERTGGSVSTLTIQRTQQEDSAVYLCASSLFPGGGLDTIYFGEGSWLTVV.

The V call is TRBV5-1, the J call TRBJ2-7; the D gene could be TRBD1 or TRBD2 (5 bases each). The germline CDR1 and CDR2 sequences are SGHRS and YFSETQ. The CDR3 totals 14 residues. Trimming left V 7 bases short and J 7 bases short, with 21 bases between. The CDR3 nucleotides read TGCGCCAGCCCAGGGAGAGCGAGGGAAGAGGAGCAGTACTTC. The encoded protein is CASPGRAREEEQYF.

By its share, this clone is medium-sized. The rearrangement links TRBV9 to TRBJ1-1, with no clear D. Germline lookup yields CDR1 SGDLS and CDR2 YYNGEE. This CDR3 contains 14 residues. Trimming cost V 3 bases and J 5 bases, with 14 bases left between them. CDR3 sequence reads: CASSAHPLDTEAFF. CDR3 in DNA: TGTGCCAGCAGCGCCCACCCGCTCGATACTGAAGCTTTCTTT.

The V call is TRBV27, the J call TRBJ2-5; 12 bases are shared with TRBD2. The J call is doubtful: the DNA matches TRBJ2-7 better. The CDR3 has 15 amino acids. Looked up from germline, CDR1 is MNHEY and CDR2 is SMNVEV (reference sequence). The CDR3 DNA follows: TGTGCCAGCAGTTTCCTAGCGGGAGGGGTGGACGAGCAGTACTTC. Translation gives CASSFLAGGVDEQYF.

The CDR3 reads CASSSNRQDSYEQYF. The DNA for the CDR3 is TGTGCCAGCAGCTCAAACCGACAGGATTCCTACGAGCAGTACTTC. V is TRBV7-8 and J is TRBJ2-7; a weak D match, TRBD1 (6 bases). V lost 4 bases and J 1 base, leaving 14 bases between the germline ends. The CDR3 spans 15 residues. CDR1 and CDR2 (germline): SGHVS, FQNEAQ.

This chain joins TRBV5-5 and TRBJ1-2, with no clear D. The V and J ends lost 1 base and 3 bases respectively, with 10 bases between them. The CDR3 has 14 residues. Germline V lookup: CDR1 SGHKS, CDR2 YYEKEE (reference sequence). The CDR3 DNA reads as TGTGCCAGCAGCTTGTTCAGGTCCTACTATGGCTACACCTTC. As protein: CASSLFRSYYGYTF.

V gene TRBV11-2 combines with J gene TRBJ2-7, with unresolved D. The V and J ends lost 6 bases and 3 bases respectively, with 18 bases between them. This CDR3 spans 15 amino acids. Germline-derived CDR1 and CDR2 are SGHAT and FQNNGV. CDR3 region: CASRDPTSRNYEQYF. In nucleotides, the CDR3 is TGTGCCAGCAGGGACCCTACCTCAAGAAACTACGAGCAGTACTTC.

This clone came up once. The chain couples TRBV28 to TRBJ2-7; TRBD1 aligns across 9 bases. Germline V gives CDR1 MDHEN, CDR2 SYDVKM. The CDR3 length is 13 residues. Losses at the gene ends were 7 bases for V and 10 bases for J; bases not matched to a gene: 11. CDR3: CASTFTGTGNQYF. The CDR3 DNA sequence: TGTGCCAGCACCTTTACAGGGACAGGGAACCAGTACTTC.

This chain connects TRBV5-6 to TRBJ1-2; 7 bases map to TRBD1. The length of the CDR3 is 14 residues. V dropped 2 bases and J dropped 8; count of bases not matched to a gene: 9. The V gene's germline CDR1 is SGHDT and CDR2 YYEEEE. CDR3 sequence: CASSFSEGAYGYTF. The CDR3 DNA reads as TGTGCCAGCAGCTTTTCGGAGGGGGCGTACGGCTACACCTTC.

The chain couples TRBV27 to TRBJ2-5; D gene uncertain. The germline V and J ends were trimmed by 8 bases and 4 bases, with 14 bases remaining between them. Germline lookup yields CDR1 MNHEY and CDR2 SMNVEV (reference sequence). The CDR3 has 13 amino acids. The CDR3 is CASSELRGETQYF. The CDR3 DNA sequence: TGTGCCAGCTCTGAACTCCGTGGAGAGACCCAGTACTTC.

The rearrangement uses TRBV13 and TRBJ2-7; TRBD2 matches at 7 bases. In germline, CDR1 is PRHDT, CDR2 FYEKMQ (reference sequence). V lost 5 bases to trimming and J lost 9 bases; unmatched junction nucleotides: 10. The CDR3 is 13 residues long. CDR3 sequence (DNA): TGTGCCAGCAGCCTCGGACTAGAAAACGTGCAGTACTTC. Translating it yields CASSLGLENVQYF.

The chain links TRBV27 to TRBJ2-1; 8 nucleotides agree with TRBD2. Germline lookup yields CDR1 MNHEY and CDR2 SMNVEV (reference sequence). The CDR3 totals 16 residues. V lost 1 base and J lost 2; bases outside the gene matches: 4. In DNA, the CDR3 is TGTGCCAGCAGTTTATTGGGCGGGAGGACCTACAATGAGCAGTTCTTC. Its protein is CASSLLGGRTYNEQFF.

The chain has TRBV2 and TRBJ1-1; 9 bases fit TRBD1. Germline V gene lookup returns CDR1 SNHLY and CDR2 FYNNEI. V lost 3 bases to trimming and J lost 1 base; unmatched junction nucleotides: 3. The CDR3 totals 15 residues. The CDR3 nucleotides read TGTGCCAGCAGTGACCCGGACAGGGGGAACACTGAAGCTTTCTTT. It specifies CASSDPDRGNTEAFF.

This sequence joins TRBV7-2 and TRBJ2-4; D may be TRBD1 (7 bases). CDR1 is SGHTA and CDR2 is FQGNSA in the germline V gene. V lost 2 bases and J lost 1, with 18 bases in between. This CDR3 is built from 18 residues. The CDR3 DNA reads TGTGCCAGCAGCTTAAAATCCCAGGGGGGCAGGGCCAAAAACATTCAGTACTTC. Translation: CASSLKSQGGRAKNIQYF.

This clone is medium-sized by share. V gene TRBV11-2 combines with J gene TRBJ1-4; 11 positions match TRBD1. This CDR3 comprises 15 residues. J gave up 7 bases and V 4 bases, and 5 bases lay outside the gene matches. Per the germline V gene, CDR1 is SGHAT and CDR2 is FQNNGV. DNA of the CDR3: TGTGCCAGCAGCTCGGGACAGGGGGACATTGAAAAACTGTTTTTT. It specifies CASSSGQGDIEKLFF.

Concerning this clone itself: Within the sample, other DNA sequences also encode this same CDR3. The chain employs TRBV4-1 and TRBJ2-2; 11 bases map to TRBD2. This CDR3 comprises 17 residues. With V trimmed by 4 bases and J by 2 bases, 6 bases remained unmatched. CDR1 is MGHRA, CDR2 YSYEKL, per germline. In nucleotides, the CDR3 is TGCGCCAGCAGCCCGCTAGGGACTAGCGGTAACACCGGGGAGCTGTTTTTT. Residues: CASSPLGTSGNTGELFF.

V and J are TRBV18 and TRBJ2-5; D possibly uses TRBD1 or TRBD2 (5 bases each). The J call may be incorrect, as the DNA end agrees better with TRBJ2-7. From germline, CDR1 is KGHSH and CDR2 LQKENI. This CDR3 comprises 14 residues. The CDR3 nucleotides read TGTGCCAGCTCACCACGGGGACCCTCCTACGAGCAGTACTTC. This gives the protein CASSPRGPSYEQYF.

The chain links TRBV19 to TRBJ1-1, with D unclear. The CDR3 has 15 residues. V lost 5 bases to trimming and J lost 3 bases, with 16 bases between them. The germline gives CDR1 LNHDA, CDR2 SQIVND (reference sequence). This chain's CDR3 is CASSETTPVYTEAFF. The CDR3 DNA reads TGTGCCAGTAGTGAAACAACCCCGGTTTACACTGAAGCTTTCTTT.

The chain couples TRBV27 to TRBJ2-3; D not certain. V was trimmed by 2 bases and J by 6 bases, leaving 9 bases between them. Germline-derived CDR1 and CDR2 are MNHEY and SMNVEV (reference sequence). The CDR3 is 13 residues long. In DNA, the CDR3 is TGTGCCAGCAGTTTAGGAGCGTCGGATACGCAGTATTTT. Protein: CASSLGASDTQYF.

The chain joins TRBV6-6 to TRBJ2-7; D perhaps matches TRBD2 (6 bases). There are 14 residues in the CDR3. The V gene's germline CDR1 is MNHNY and CDR2 SVGAGI (reference sequence). V was shortened by 6 bases and J by 6 bases, with 18 bases between the two germline ends. CDR3 bases: TGTGCCAGCAGCCCGCGGGACTCCACTTTCGAGCAGTACTTC. Its translation: CASSPRDSTFEQYF.

V and J are TRBV6-6 and TRBJ2-5, with TRBD2 identical over 9 bases. This CDR3 spans 13 amino acids. With 8 bases clipped from V and 0 bases from J, the junction kept 1 base outside the gene matches. In germline, CDR1 is MNHNY, CDR2 SVGAGI (reference sequence). The CDR3 reads CASGGGDQETQYF. The CDR3 DNA reads as TGTGCCAGCGGCGGGGGGGACCAAGAGACCCAGTACTTC.

CDR3 nucleotide sequence: TGTGCCAGCAGCGATTGGACAGGGGAGCAGTACTTC. Amino acids: CASSDWTGEQYF. The V and J genes are TRBV7-6 and TRBJ2-7; 8 bases line up with TRBD1. Trimming took 5 bases from V and 7 from J; bases not matched to a gene: 4. The CDR3 runs 12 residues. The germline V gene encodes CDR1 SGHVS and CDR2 FNYEAQ.

The rearrangement uses TRBV6-5 and TRBJ1-2, with D perhaps matching TRBD1 (5 bases). This CDR3 has 15 amino acids. The germline CDR1 and CDR2 sequences are MNHEY and SVGAGI. The ends were cut back, 6 bases at V and 2 bases at J, with 16 bases in the middle. The chain's CDR3 is CASSYRDPENYGYTF. CDR3 sequence (DNA): TGTGCCAGCAGCTATCGGGACCCTGAAAACTATGGCTACACCTTC.

This clone was observed a single time. V is TRBV27 and J is TRBJ2-5; D gene uncertain. The CDR3 is made up of 14 amino acids. Trimming left V 8 bases short and J 4 bases short, with 17 bases between. CDR1 is MNHEY, CDR2 SMNVEV, per germline (reference sequence). The DNA of the CDR3 is TGTGCCAGCGGACCCGGCCCCCTAGGAGAGACCCAGTACTTC. It encodes CASGPGPLGETQYF.

V usage is TRBV27 and J usage is TRBJ2-2, with unresolved D. Germline CDR1 is MNHEY and CDR2 is SMNVEV (reference sequence). V lost 6 bases to trimming and J lost 5 bases, with 10 bases between them. The CDR3 has 13 amino acids. This CDR3 is CASSQYMTGELFF. CDR3 sequence (DNA): TGTGCCAGCAGCCAGTACATGACCGGGGAGCTGTTTTTT.